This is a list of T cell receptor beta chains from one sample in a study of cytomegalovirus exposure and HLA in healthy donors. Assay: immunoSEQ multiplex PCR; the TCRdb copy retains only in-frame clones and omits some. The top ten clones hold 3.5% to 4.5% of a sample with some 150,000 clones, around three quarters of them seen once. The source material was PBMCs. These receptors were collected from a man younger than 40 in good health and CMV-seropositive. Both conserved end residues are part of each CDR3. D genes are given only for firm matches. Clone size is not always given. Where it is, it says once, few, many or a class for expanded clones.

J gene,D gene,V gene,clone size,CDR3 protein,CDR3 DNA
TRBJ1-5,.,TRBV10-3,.,CAISAGSNQPQHF,TGTGCCATCAGTGCTGGCAGTAATCAGCCCCAGCATTTT
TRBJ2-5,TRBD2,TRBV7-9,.,CASSPGTSGAFKETQYF,TGTGCCAGCAGCCCCGGGACTAGCGGGGCCTTCAAAGAGACCCAGTACTTC
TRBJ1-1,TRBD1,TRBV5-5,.,CASSFRTGGEAFF,TGTGCCAGCAGCTTCCGGACAGGGGGAGAAGCTTTCTTT
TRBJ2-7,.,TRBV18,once,CASSPFEGGMLPYEQYF,TGTGCCAGCTCACCATTTGAAGGGGGAATGTTACCCTACGAGCAGTACTTC
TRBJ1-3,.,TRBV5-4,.,CASSLASGGTGNTIYF,TGTGCCAGCAGCTTGGCCAGCGGGGGTACTGGAAACACCATATATTTT
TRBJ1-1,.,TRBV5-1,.,CASSLVGGENTEAFF,TGCGCCAGCAGCTTGGTAGGAGGGGAGAACACTGAAGCTTTCTTT
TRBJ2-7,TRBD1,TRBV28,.,CASSFPDRNYEQYF,TGTGCCAGCAGTTTCCCGGACAGGAACTACGAGCAGTACTTC
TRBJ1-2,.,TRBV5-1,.,CASSSRVGAANYGYTF,TGCGCCAGCAGCTCCAGGGTGGGGGCGGCTAACTATGGCTACACCTTC
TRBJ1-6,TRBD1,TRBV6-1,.,CASRTGQSSPLHF,TGTGCCAGCAGGACAGGGCAAAGTTCACCCCTCCACTTT
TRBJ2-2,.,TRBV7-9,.,CASSLAGATGELFF,TGTGCCAGCAGCTTGGCAGGGGCCACCGGGGAGCTGTTTTTT
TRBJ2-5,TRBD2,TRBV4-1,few,CASSHPLAGGRTQYF,TGCGCCAGCAGCCACCCACTAGCGGGGGGGCGGACCCAGTACTTC
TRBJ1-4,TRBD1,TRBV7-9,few,CASSLRTGSENEKLFF,TGTGCCAGCAGCTTAAGGACAGGGAGTGAGAATGAAAAACTGTTTTTT
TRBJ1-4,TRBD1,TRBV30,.,CAWSGQGRRVKLFF,TGTGCCTGGAGCGGACAGGGGAGGCGTGTAAAACTGTTTTTT
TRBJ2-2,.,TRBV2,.,CASRTGTHTGELFF,TGTGCCAGCAGAACCGGGACACACACCGGGGAGCTGTTTTTT
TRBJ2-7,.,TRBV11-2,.,CASSFSSQAGYEQYF,TGTGCCAGCAGCTTTAGTAGCCAGGCGGGATACGAGCAGTACTTC
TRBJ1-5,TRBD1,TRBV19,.,CASSIGQGADQPQHF,TGTGCCAGTAGTATAGGTCAGGGGGCGGATCAGCCCCAGCATTTT
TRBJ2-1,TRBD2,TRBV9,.,CASSAWTSGGALLNEQFF,TGTGCCAGCAGCGCTTGGACTAGCGGGGGGGCTCTACTCAATGAGCAGTTCTTC
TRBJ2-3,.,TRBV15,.,CATSRDGSGTQYF,TGTGCCACCAGCAGAGATGGTAGCGGTACGCAGTATTTT
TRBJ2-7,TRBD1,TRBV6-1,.,CASRSGTGSNYEQYF,TGTGCCAGTCGATCCGGGACAGGGTCTAACTACGAGCAGTACTTC
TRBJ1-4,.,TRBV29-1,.,CSVEEGYVNEKLFF,TGCAGTGTTGAGGAGGGATACGTGAATGAAAAACTGTTTTTT
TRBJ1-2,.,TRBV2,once,CASSEYMRNYGYTF,TGTGCCAGCAGTGAATATATGAGAAACTATGGCTACACCTTC
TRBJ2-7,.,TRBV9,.,CASSVGGQAGEQYF,TGTGCCAGCAGCGTCGGCGGACAGGCGGGGGAGCAGTACTTC
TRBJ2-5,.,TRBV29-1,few,CSVAADQETQYF,TGCAGCGTTGCGGCGGATCAAGAGACCCAGTACTTC
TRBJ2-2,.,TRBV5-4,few,CASSLVGGRVTGELFF,TGTGCCAGCAGCTTGGTCGGGGGGCGGGTCACCGGGGAGCTGTTTTTT
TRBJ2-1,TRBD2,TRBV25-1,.,CASSTPGLAAVEQFF,TGTGCCAGCAGTACGCCGGGACTAGCGGCGGTTGAGCAGTTCTTC
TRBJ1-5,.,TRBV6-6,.,CASRPLTDGPDQPQHF,TGTGCCAGCAGGCCACTGACAGACGGACCGGATCAGCCCCAGCATTTT
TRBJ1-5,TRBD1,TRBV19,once,CASTLIGTGGAGQPQHF,TGTGCCAGTACCCTGATCGGGACAGGGGGCGCGGGTCAGCCCCAGCATTTT
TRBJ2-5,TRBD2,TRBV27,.,CASRGLDEETQYF,TGTGCCAGCAGGGGACTAGATGAGGAGACCCAGTACTTC
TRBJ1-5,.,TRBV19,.,CASSILQYGNQPQHF,TGTGCCAGTAGTATACTACAGTATGGCAATCAGCCCCAGCATTTT
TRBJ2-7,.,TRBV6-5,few,CASSLDRYEQYF,TGTGCCAGCAGTTTGGACAGATACGAGCAGTACTTC
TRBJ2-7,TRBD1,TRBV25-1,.,CASSEMGGTDEQYF,TGTGCCAGCAGTGAAATGGGTGGGACAGACGAGCAGTACTTC
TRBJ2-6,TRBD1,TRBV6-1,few,CASSGQGNSGANVLTF,TGTGCCAGCAGTGGACAGGGAAACTCTGGGGCCAACGTCCTGACTTTC
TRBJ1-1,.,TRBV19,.,CASSIDWAMNTEAFF,TGTGCCAGTAGTATAGATTGGGCAATGAACACTGAAGCTTTCTTT
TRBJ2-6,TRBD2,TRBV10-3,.,CAIRPGTSGGAWGANVLTF,TGTGCCATCAGGCCCGGGACTAGCGGGGGGGCATGGGGGGCCAACGTCCTGACTTTC
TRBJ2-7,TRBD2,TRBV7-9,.,CASSLESGGTDEQYF,TGTGCCAGCAGCTTAGAGAGCGGGGGGACCGACGAGCAGTACTTC
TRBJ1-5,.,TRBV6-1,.,CASSEGPRGSNQPQHF,TGTGCCAGCAGTGAAGGCCCCAGGGGCAGCAATCAGCCCCAGCATTTT
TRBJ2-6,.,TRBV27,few,CASQGGSGANVLTF,TGTGCCAGCCAAGGGGGCTCTGGGGCCAACGTCCTGACTTTC
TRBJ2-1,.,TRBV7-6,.,CASSLTPTNEQFF,TGTGCCAGCAGCTTAACCCCTACCAATGAGCAGTTCTTC
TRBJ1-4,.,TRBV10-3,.,CAISDLGGTNEKLFF,TGTGCCATCTCAGATCTAGGGGGAACTAATGAAAAACTGTTTTTT
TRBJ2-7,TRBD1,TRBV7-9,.,CASSLVLWGTGTYEQYF,TGTGCCAGCAGCTTAGTTTTATGGGGGACAGGGACCTACGAGCAGTACTTC
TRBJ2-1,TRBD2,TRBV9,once,CASSVDSGGDNEQFF,TGTGCCAGCAGCGTAGATAGCGGGGGCGACAATGAGCAGTTCTTC
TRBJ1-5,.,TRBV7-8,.,CASSTWNRKNQPQHF,TGTGCCAGCAGCACTTGGAACAGAAAAAATCAGCCCCAGCATTTT
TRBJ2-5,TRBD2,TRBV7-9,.,CASSTERGAQETQYF,TGTGCCAGCAGCACGGAGCGGGGGGCCCAAGAGACCCAGTACTTC
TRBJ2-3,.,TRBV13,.,CASSLVKLPSTDTQYF,TGTGCCAGCAGCTTAGTCAAACTACCTAGCACAGATACGCAGTATTTT
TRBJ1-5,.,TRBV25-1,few,CASSESQGPYSNQPQHF,TGTGCCAGCAGTGAGTCCCAGGGCCCGTATAGCAATCAGCCCCAGCATTTT
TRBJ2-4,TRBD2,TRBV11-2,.,CASSSRTSKNIQYF,TGTGCCAGCAGCTCCAGGACTAGTAAAAACATTCAGTACTTC
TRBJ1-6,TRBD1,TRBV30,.,CAWSRRTGFNPPLHF,TGTGCCTGGAGCCGCCGGACAGGATTTAATCCACCCCTCCACTTT
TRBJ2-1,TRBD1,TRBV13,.,CATAYTGVGYNEQFF,TGTGCCACCGCGTACACAGGGGTAGGCTACAATGAGCAGTTCTTC
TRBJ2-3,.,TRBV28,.,CASSFRTGKSTDTQYF,TGTGCCAGCAGTTTCCGCACAGGGAAAAGCACAGATACGCAGTATTTT
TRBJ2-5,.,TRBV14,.,CASSRPRYQETQYF,TGTGCCAGCAGCCGGCCACGTTACCAAGAGACCCAGTACTTC
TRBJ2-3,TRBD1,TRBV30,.,CAWRRWTGDIDTQYF,TGTGCCTGGAGGAGGTGGACAGGGGACATAGATACGCAGTATTTT
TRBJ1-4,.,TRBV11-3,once,CASSLGSPSEKLFF,TGTGCCAGCAGCTTAGGTAGCCCGTCTGAAAAACTGTTTTTT
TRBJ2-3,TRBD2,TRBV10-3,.,CAISESGLADPDTQYF,TGTGCCATCAGTGAGTCGGGACTAGCGGACCCAGATACGCAGTATTTT